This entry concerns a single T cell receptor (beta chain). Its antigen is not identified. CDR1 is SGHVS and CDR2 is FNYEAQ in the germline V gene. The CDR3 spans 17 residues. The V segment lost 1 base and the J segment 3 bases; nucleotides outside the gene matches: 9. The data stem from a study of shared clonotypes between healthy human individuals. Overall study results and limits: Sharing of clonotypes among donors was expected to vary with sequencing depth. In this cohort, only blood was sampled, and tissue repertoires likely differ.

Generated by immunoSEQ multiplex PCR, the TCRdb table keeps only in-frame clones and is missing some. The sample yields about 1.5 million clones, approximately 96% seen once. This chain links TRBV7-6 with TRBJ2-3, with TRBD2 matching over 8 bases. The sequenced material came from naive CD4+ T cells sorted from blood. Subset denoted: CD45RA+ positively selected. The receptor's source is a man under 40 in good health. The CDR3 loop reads CASSLGRGGGRTDTQYF. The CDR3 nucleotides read TGTGCCAGCAGCTTAGGCCGGGGGGGCGGGAGGACAGATACGCAGTATTTT.